The present T cell receptor (beta chain) was sequenced within a study of blood T cell repertoires in COVID-19. Study summary: COVID-19 samples, acute and convalescent, were from the United States, Italy and Spain. Sample material is recorded as cDNA or gDNA derived from T cells, B-cell-depleted T cells, or PBMCs.

CDR3 length equals 12 residues. Trimming pared 7 bases from V and 8 bases from J, leaving 12 bases between. The V gene's germline CDR1 is WNHNN and CDR2 SYGVQD (reference sequence). Original methodology: Reference gene primer amplification gave nucleated cell count estimates. Only in-frame clones appear in the TCRdb table, and some are missing; sequencing was by immunoSEQ multiplex PCR. D and trimming were read from the DNA, whereas the V and J calls and clone size are those reported in that table. The table has 84,000 or so clones, just under 85% seen once; the top ten hold over 15%. The sequenced material came from peripheral blood. The source is a man older than 75 with active or convalescent COVID-19. J is TRBJ2-1 and V is TRBV10-1; D gene uncertain. Written as DNA, the CDR3 is TGCGCCAGCATTGGCGGCTGCTATGAGCAGTTCTTC. Amino acids: CASIGGCYEQFF.